The sequence of this TCR beta chain was determined in a study of cytotoxic CD8 clonotypes in ibrutinib-treated CLL (dated by TCRdb to the early 2020s). Concerning the study at large: The cohort had around twelve relapsed/refractory and 15 treatment-naive patients; fewer than 18 were IGHV unmutated. Partial responses were observed in about 24 patients and complete responses in 2; after a median follow-up of 68 months, remission was maintained in approximately 15 patients and progression was observed in some twelve. Samples at response were collected after a median of about 11 months of treatment, with a range of about 6 to 40 months. On average, each sample had 255,043 productive templates and about 89,000 productive rearrangements. Of the approximately 86 participants in the trial, about 25 had longitudinal samples available. Cryopreserved peripheral blood mononuclear cells were collected before treatment, at response, and at either disease progression or sustained remission. What the study reported, not specific to this receptor: Sampling times were not matched between sustained-remission and progressing patients, and lymph node repertoires were not studied. An increase in clonality was observed at ibrutinib response, with clonality remaining stable during sustained remission and falling back toward baseline at progression. Public clonotypes were rare and either contracted or stayed stable during treatment, and the rise in clonality at ibrutinib response reflected the expansion of private clonotypes. Baseline clonality exceeded that of age-matched healthy donors and correlated strongly with circulating CD8+ T-cell counts.

V is pared back by 3 bases and J by 1 base, with 6 bases lying between the germline termini. The CDR3 runs 13 amino acids, cysteine and phenylalanine included. The entry retains the CDR3 DNA only, 39 bases that are in frame from base 1. The germline V gene sets CDR1 to MDHEN and CDR2 to SYDVKM. A MiSeq instrument was used for deep resolution sequencing, which targeted depths ranging from 1 in 1 million up to 1 in 200,000 T cells, with coverage averaging 10x for each clonotype. TCR beta libraries were generated with the immunoSEQ hsTCRB Kit. Per the source publication's procedure: ImmunoSEQ Data Assistant and ImmunoSEQ Analyzer were used for data analysis, and V, D and J genes were assigned according to IMGT definitions. Clonality, which ranges from 0 to 1, was calculated as one minus the normalized Shannon entropy of productive rearrangement frequencies. Only overrepresented clonotypes making up at least 0.05% of the repertoire of each patient were included in the public clonotype analysis. Thirteen repertoires from age-matched healthy donors, obtained from immuneACCESS, served as clonality controls. TCRdb stores this immuneACCESS table with in-frame sequences only. Part of the clones is absent; in the studies checked, under half of the shortfall reflects unresolved V genes, and no reason is known for the rest. The DNA gave D and trimming, while V, J and clone size come from that table. Across this sample there are some 310,000 clones, with roughly 80% seen only once. 6.5% to 8% of the sample rests with the top ten.

For TCR beta library preparation, 1.5 to 2 micrograms of genomic DNA were extracted from the cryopreserved PBMCs. Longitudinal blood samples from CLL patients on ibrutinib monotherapy were analyzed using high-throughput TCR beta sequencing. The patients were enrolled in a single-center, open-label phase 2 trial of ibrutinib monotherapy. Comment on this clone: This receptor's antigen is unknown. It has no much larger one-base neighbor in the sample; base qualities were not kept. The same CDR3 is also encoded by other DNA sequences in this sample.

This specimen was PBMCs, taken before ibrutinib treatment. This chain joins TRBV28 to TRBJ1-1, and the D gene may be TRBD1, 6 bases matching. The sequence came from a human donor with chronic lymphocytic leukemia. The CDR3 amino acid sequence is: CASSLTGNTEAFF. The sequenced DNA is TGTGCCAGCAGTTTGACAGGGAACACTGAAGCTTTCTTT.